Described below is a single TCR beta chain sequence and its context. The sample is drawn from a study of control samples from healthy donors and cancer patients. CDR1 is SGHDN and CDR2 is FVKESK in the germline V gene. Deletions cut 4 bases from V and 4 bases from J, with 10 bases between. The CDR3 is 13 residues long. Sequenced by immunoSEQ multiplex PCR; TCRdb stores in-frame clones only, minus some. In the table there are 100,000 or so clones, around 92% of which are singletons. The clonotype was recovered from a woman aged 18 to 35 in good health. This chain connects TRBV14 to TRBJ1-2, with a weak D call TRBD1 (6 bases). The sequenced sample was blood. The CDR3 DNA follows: TGTGCCAGCAGCCGGGGACACTCCTATGGCTACACCTTC. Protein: CASSRGHSYGYTF. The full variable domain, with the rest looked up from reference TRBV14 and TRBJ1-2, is EAGVTQFPSHSVIEKGQTVTLRCDPISGHDNLYWYRRVMGKEIKFLLHFVKESKQDESGMPNNRFLAERTGGTYSTLKVQPAELEDSGVYFCASSRGHSYGYTFGSGTRLTVV.